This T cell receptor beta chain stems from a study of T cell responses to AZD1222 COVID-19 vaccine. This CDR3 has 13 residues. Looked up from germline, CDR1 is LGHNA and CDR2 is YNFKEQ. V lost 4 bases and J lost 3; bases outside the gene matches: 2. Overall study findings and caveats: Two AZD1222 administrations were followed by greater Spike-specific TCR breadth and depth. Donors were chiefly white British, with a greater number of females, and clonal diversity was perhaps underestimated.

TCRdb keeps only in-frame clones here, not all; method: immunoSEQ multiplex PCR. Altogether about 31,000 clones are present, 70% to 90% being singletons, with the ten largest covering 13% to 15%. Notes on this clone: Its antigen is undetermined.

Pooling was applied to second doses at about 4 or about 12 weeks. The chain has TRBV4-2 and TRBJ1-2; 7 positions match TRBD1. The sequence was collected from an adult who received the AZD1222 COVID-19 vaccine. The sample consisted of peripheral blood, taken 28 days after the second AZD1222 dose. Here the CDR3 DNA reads TGTGCCAGCAGCCCTCAGGGGGACTATGGCTACACCTTC. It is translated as CASSPQGDYGYTF.